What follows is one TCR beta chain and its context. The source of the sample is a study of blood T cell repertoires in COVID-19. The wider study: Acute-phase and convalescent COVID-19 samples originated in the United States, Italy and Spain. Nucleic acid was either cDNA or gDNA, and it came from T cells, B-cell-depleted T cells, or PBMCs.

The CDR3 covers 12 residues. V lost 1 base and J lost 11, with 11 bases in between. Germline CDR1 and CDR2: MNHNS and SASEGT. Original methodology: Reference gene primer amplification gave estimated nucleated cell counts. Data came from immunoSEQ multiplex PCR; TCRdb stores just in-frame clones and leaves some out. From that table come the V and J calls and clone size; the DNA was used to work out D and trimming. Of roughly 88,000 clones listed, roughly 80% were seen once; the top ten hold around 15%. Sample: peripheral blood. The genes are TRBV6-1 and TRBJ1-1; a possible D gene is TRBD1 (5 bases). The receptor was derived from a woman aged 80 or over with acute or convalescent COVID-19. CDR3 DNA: TGTGCCAGCAGTGAAGGTGTCAGGGCGGCTTTCTTT. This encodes CASSEGVRAAFF.